This record looks at one T cell receptor (beta chain) sequence and its context. What it binds is not known. These data are taken from a study of human T cells and chemical hapten exposure. Study in general: How much TCR each sample yielded varied, mostly because pooled library volumes differed slightly.

CDR3 length: 13 amino acids. Trimming pared 4 bases from V and 0 bases from J, leaving 10 bases between. Per germline, CDR1 SQVTM and CDR2 ANQGSEA. In TCRdb, the RACE reads were re-called with MiXCR into one record per CDR3 protein. The sample holds 150,000 to 200,000 distinct CDR3 sequences, 25% to 35% seen once. General study points: Given that the donors had alopecia, their immune response may differ from that seen in healthy people.

Documented time point: patch test 3, about 24 weeks after DPC sensitization. Treatment meaning: therapeutic diphenylcyclopropenone sensitization with weekly scalp DPC. Donors, patients with alopecia ranging from 18 to 70 years old and judged suitable for DPC, provided samples. The sequence came from a woman aged 18-29 years with alopecia areata. Some clones in this sample may be carry-over from other donors' samples. The rearrangement joins TRBV29-1 to TRBJ2-7, with unresolved D. The sequencing here drew on whole blood, taken in connection with sensitization to the hapten diphenylcyclopropenone (DPC). Here the CDR3 reads CSVAGSSSYEQYF. The CDR3 DNA follows: TGCAGCGTTGCGGGCAGTAGCTCCTACGAGCAGTACTTC.